Sequencing of this T cell receptor beta chain was carried out in a study of blood T cell repertoires in COVID-19. Whole-study context: Sites in the United States, Italy and Spain provided acute and convalescent COVID-19 samples. PBMCs, B-cell-depleted T cells, or T cells provided the cDNA or gDNA that made up the material.

This clone was detected only once. The V and J ends lost 0 bases and 0 bases, in that order; junction bases with no gene match: 3. Germline CDR1 is SGDLS and CDR2 is YYNGEE. This CDR3 has 16 residues. The authors' processing: Amplification with reference gene primers provided the estimates of nucleated cell counts. Profiling relied on immunoSEQ multiplex PCR, and the TCRdb table lists in-frame clones only, not all of them. D and trimming were read from the DNA, whereas the V and J calls and clone size are those reported in that table. There are roughly 240,000 clones in the sample; approximately 86% occur only once, and about 3% lies in the top ten.

The sample taken for sequencing was peripheral blood. J is TRBJ2-7 and V is TRBV9; 10 positions match TRBD2. This clonotype originated in a woman aged 30 to 39 who had recovered from COVID-19. CDR3 sequence reads: CASSVGSSGGSYEQYF. In DNA form, the CDR3 reads TGTGCCAGCAGCGTAGGTTCTAGCGGGGGCTCCTACGAGCAGTACTTC.